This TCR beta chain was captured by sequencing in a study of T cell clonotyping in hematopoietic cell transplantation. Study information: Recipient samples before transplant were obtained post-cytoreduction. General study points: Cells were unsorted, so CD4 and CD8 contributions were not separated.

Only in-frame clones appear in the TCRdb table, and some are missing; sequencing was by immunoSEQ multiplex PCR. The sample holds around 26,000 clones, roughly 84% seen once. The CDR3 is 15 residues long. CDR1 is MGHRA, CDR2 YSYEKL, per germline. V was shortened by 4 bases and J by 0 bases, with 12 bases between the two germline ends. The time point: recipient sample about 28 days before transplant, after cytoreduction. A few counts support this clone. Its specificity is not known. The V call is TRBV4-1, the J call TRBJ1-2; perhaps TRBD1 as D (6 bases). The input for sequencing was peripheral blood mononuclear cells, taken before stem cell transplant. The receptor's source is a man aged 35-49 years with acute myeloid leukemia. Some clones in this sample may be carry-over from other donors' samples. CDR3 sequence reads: CASSRSTGSNYGYTF. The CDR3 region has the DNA TGCGCCAGCAGCCGCTCGACAGGCTCTAACTATGGCTACACCTTC.